This TCR beta chain was identified during a study of blood T cell repertoires in COVID-19. The overall study: From T cells, B-cell-depleted T cells, or PBMCs came the material, which was cDNA or gDNA.

The CDR3 sequence is 15 residues long. Germline V lookup: CDR1 MNHEY, CDR2 SMNVEV (reference sequence). Trimming took 6 bases from V and 7 from J, leaving 16 bases between them. Produced via immunoSEQ multiplex PCR; TCRdb's table is partial and in-frame only. The table shows around 95,000 clones, with almost 80% occurring only once. The chain couples TRBV27 to TRBJ1-6; D remains ambiguous. The material sequenced was peripheral blood. This TCR was recovered from a man in his sixties or seventies with active or convalescent COVID-19. CDR3 protein: CASRQQGRLNSPLHF. As DNA, the CDR3 is TGTGCCAGCAGACAACAAGGGAGGTTGAATTCACCCCTCCACTTT.